This record looks at one T cell receptor (beta chain) sequence and its context. J lost 3 bases, V lost 7 bases, and 3 bases had no gene match. This CDR3 is 13 amino acids long. Per germline, CDR1 MGHDK and CDR2 SYGVNS. This record belongs to a study of blood T cells in healthy people across ages. Study-wide context: Template switching caught about one barcoded beta molecule for each two T cells.

It was with a sample-barcoded 5' primer and a J-beta primer mix that a second PCR of roughly 7 to 12 cycles was run. Every single cDNA molecule received a tag from a template-switch adaptor with 12 random nucleotides. Using its own MiXCR run on the 5' RACE reads, TCRdb lists one record per CDR3 protein. The sample carries some 930,000 distinct CDR3 sequences, about 27% recorded once. These sequences were also reported in another study, on T cells of mothers and their children. Per that study: The cDNA synthesis received all extracted RNA, at about 1.5 ug per 15 ul.

Input material: blood. The genes are TRBV25-1 and TRBJ2-5; 9 nucleotides align to TRBD2. This sequence originates from a woman aged 40 to 50 in good health. The chain's CDR3 is CASTRGGEETQYF. The CDR3 coding sequence is TGTGCCAGCACGCGGGGGGGCGAAGAGACCCAGTACTTC.